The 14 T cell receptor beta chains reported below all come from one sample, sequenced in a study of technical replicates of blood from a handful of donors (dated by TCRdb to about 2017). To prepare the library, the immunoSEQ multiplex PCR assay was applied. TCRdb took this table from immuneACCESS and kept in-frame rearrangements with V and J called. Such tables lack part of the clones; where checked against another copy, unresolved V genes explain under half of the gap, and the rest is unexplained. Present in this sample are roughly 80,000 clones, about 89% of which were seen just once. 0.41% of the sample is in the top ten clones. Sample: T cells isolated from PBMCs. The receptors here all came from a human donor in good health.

CDR3: CAWSVFWDSSGSGANVLTF. The CDR3 nucleotides read TGTGCCTGGAGTGTATTCTGGGACAGTTCGGGCTCTGGGGCCAACGTCCTGACTTTC. This sequence joins TRBV30 and TRBJ2-6; 7 bases are shared with TRBD1. This CDR3 comprises 19 residues. J was trimmed by 0 bases and V by 0 bases; bases with no gene match: 11. CDR1 and CDR2 from the germline V gene are GTSNPN and SVGIG (reference sequence).

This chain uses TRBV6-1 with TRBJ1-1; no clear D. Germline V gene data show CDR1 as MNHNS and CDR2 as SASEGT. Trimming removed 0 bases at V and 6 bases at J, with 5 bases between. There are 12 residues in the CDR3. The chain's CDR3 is CASSEAYSEAFF. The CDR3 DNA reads TGTGCCAGCAGTGAAGCTTACTCTGAAGCTTTCTTT.

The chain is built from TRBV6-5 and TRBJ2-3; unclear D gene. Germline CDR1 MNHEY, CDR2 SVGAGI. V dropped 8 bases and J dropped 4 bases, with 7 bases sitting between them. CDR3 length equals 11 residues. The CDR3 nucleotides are TGTGCCAGCCATCAGGCAGATACGCAGTATTTT. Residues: CASHQADTQYF.

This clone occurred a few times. CDR3 nucleotides: TGCAGCGTCCTACTCGTCGGCGGAATTAACACTGAAGCTTTCTTT. Protein product: CSVLLVGGINTEAFF. The V and J genes are TRBV29-1 and TRBJ1-1; D unresolved. This CDR3 contains 15 residues. V shed 6 bases and J shed 2 bases, with 19 bases lying between them. CDR1 is SQVTM, CDR2 ANQGSEA, per germline.

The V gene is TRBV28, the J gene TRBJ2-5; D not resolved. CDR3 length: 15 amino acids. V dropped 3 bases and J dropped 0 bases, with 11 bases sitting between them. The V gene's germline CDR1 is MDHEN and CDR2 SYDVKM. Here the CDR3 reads CASSFRSWYQETQYF. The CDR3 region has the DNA TGTGCCAGCAGTTTCAGATCATGGTACCAAGAGACCCAGTACTTC.

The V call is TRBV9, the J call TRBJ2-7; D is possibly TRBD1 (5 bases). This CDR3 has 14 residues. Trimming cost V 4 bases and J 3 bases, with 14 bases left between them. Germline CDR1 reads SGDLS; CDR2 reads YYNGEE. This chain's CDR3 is CASSSRPDSYEQYF. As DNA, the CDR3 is TGTGCCAGCAGCTCCCGCCCCGACAGCTACGAGCAGTACTTC.

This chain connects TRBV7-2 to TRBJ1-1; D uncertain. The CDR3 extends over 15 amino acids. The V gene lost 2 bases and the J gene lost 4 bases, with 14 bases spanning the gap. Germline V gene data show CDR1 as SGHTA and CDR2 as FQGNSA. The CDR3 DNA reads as TGTGCCAGCAGCTTAACCCCCCCAGGTTTCACTGAAGCTTTCTTT. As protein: CASSLTPPGFTEAFF.

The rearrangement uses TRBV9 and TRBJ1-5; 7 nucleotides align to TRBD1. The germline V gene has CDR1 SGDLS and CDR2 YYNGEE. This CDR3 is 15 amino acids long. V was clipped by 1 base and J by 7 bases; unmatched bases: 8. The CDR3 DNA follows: TGTGCCAGCAGCGTATTTGGGGACAGTCACCAGCCCCAGCATTTT. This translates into CASSVFGDSHQPQHF.

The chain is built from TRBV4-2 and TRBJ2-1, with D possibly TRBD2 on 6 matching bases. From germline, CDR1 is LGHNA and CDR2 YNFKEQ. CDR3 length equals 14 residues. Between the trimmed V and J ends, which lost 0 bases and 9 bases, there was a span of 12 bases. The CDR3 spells CASSQEKGRGEQFF. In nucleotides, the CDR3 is TGTGCCAGCAGCCAAGAAAAGGGGCGGGGTGAGCAGTTCTTC.

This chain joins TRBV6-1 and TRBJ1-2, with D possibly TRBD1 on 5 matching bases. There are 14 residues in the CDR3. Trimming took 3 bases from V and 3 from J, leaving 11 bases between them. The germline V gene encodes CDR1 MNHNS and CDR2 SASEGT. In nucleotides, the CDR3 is TGTGCCAGCAGTGAGGGGGGAGAAGACTATGGCTACACCTTC. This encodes CASSEGGEDYGYTF.

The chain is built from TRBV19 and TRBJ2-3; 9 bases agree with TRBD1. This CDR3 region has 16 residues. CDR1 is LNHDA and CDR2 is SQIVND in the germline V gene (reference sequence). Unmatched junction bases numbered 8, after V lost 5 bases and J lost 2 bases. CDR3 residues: CASSEDRGLFTDTQYF. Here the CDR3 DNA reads TGTGCCAGTAGTGAGGACAGGGGTCTATTCACAGATACGCAGTATTTT.

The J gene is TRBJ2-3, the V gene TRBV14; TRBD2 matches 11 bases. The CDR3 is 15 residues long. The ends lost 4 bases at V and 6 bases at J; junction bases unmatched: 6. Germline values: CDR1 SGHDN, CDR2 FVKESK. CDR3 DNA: TGTGCCAGCAGCCTCGGACTAGCGGGTCTTGATACGCAGTATTTT. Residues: CASSLGLAGLDTQYF.

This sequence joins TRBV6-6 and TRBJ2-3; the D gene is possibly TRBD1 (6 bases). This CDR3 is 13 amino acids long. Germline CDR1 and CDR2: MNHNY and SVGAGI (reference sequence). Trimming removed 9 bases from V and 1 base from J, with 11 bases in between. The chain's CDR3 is CASQTGRTDTQYF. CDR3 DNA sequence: TGTGCCAGTCAAACAGGGCGCACAGATACGCAGTATTTT.

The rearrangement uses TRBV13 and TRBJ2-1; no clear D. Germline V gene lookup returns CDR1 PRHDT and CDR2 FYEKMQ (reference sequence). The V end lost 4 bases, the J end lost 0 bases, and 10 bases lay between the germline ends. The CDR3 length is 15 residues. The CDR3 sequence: CASSSSLASYNEQFF. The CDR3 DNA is TGTGCCAGCAGCTCGTCGTTGGCCTCCTACAATGAGCAGTTCTTC.